This note documents a single T cell receptor beta chain sequence. This clonotype was found many times. Its antigen is currently not known. No base quality information exists; no much larger clone differs at one position. The time point label corresponds to: sample taken at primary tumor resection. Without any cell sorting, TCR sequencing was performed on whole RNA extracted either from tumor and nontumor lung tissue or from cryopreserved PBMC samples. Donors were 72 patients with early-stage, untreated non-small cell lung cancer from the lung TRACERx cohort. A patient was chosen for TCR sequencing only when enough RNA was available from at least two tumor regions. This sample is part of a study of spatial heterogeneity in lung cancer (dated by TCRdb to between 2018 and 2020). About the full investigation: Beta-chain transcripts were consistently detected in greater numbers than alpha-chain transcripts, which likely reflected higher beta-chain transcript abundance. In the raw uncorrected reads, each unique combination of TCR and UMI appeared on average more than ten times. In non-small cell lung cancer, the study made a quantitative comparison of TCR alpha and beta repertoires among multiple tumor regions, matched nontumor lung and blood. TCR repertoire features were related to nonsynonymous mutation counts determined by whole-exome sequencing of tumor tissue. At surgery, both alpha and beta chains were TCR-sequenced in 200 to 250 tumor regions, some 64 matched nontumor lung samples and 50 to 60 PBMC samples.

On the study overall, not on this receptor specifically: Ubiquitous expanded tumor TCRs showed up in blood more often at tumor resection than at routine follow-up. Additional single-cell paired TCR alpha and beta sequencing was considered necessary to confirm, at a functional level, the hypothesis that regional TCRs recognize regional mutations.

Libraries were built with 5' RACE. Sequencing took place on a NextSeq 500. To allow correction of PCR and sequencing errors, the TCR library protocol tagged every TCR cDNA molecule with a unique molecular identifier. Processing in the source paper ran as follows. Decombinator tools were used for TCR identification, UMI-based error correction and CDR3 extraction. Expanded TCRs were defined as those above a frequency of 2 per 1,000, corresponding to the top 1% of the tumor frequency distribution. Each repertoire was subsampled 100 times to 5,000 TCRs, after which Renyi diversity was computed with the R vegan package. CDR3 similarity networks were built from amino acid triplet string-kernel similarity, connecting CDR3s with pairwise similarity above 0.82. Starting from the raw public reads, TCRdb applied fastp trimming at Q25, assembled clones with MiXCR and retained in-frame beta chains. CDR3 protein sequences are deduplicated, and each keeps its most common genes and DNA. The V and J calls, along with clone size, are taken from TCRdb and not from the paper's own processing. The sample table lists about 38,000 distinct CDR3 sequences, 7.5% of them with a count of one. The top ten clones comprise 25% to 30% of the sample.

This TCR was sampled from a male donor with early-stage non-small cell lung cancer. The sequences come from PBMCs, collected at surgery.

The nucleotides are TGTGCCAGTATTCCCATGGGGGAGGGCGGCAATCAGCCCCAGCATTTT. This yields the protein CASIPMGEGGNQPQHF. The rearrangement joined TRBV19 to TRBJ1-5, and possibly TRBD1, on 5 matching bases. CDR1 LNHDA and CDR2 SQIVND were looked up in the germline V gene (reference sequence). The cysteine opens and the phenylalanine closes a CDR3 of 16 amino acids. CDR3 DNA only is kept here, 48 bases in frame from base 1. V lost 7 bases and J lost 2 bases; the stretch between them is 18 bases long. Beyond the CDR3, the reference TRBV19 and TRBJ1-5 genes provide the residues; the full variable domain reads: DGGITQSPKYLFRKEGQNVTLSCEQNLNHDAMYWYRQDPGQGLRLIYYSQIVNDFQKGDIAEGYSVSREKKESFPLTVTSAQKNPTAFYLCASIPMGEGGNQPQHFGDGTRLSIL.